This paragraph reports one T cell receptor (beta chain). Researchers built TCR beta cDNA using 5'RACE template switching with UMIs. TCRdb derives one entry per CDR3 protein from the 5' RACE reads, leaving out DNA. This sample contains some 500,000 distinct CDR3 sequences. The V gene's germline CDR1 is SGHNT and CDR2 YENEEA. This CDR3 is 16 amino acids long. This sample stems from a study of T cells expressing NK-cell markers. For the study at large: Seropositivity for HCMV was found in seven of the eight sequenced donors, with one seronegative.

The chain employs TRBV11-3 and TRBJ1-1; TCRdb picks TRBD1, but there is no DNA to check that call. This TCR came from a woman in her fifties or sixties in good health. Sequencing was performed on blood T cells: a sorted CD56 or NKG2C T cell subset, CD4+ or CD8+ T cells, or bulk PBMC T cells (not recorded which). CDR3 residues: CASSFSVGQGNTEAFF.